The clone carrying this T cell receptor beta chain has only a few counts. What it binds is not known. V was shortened by 0 bases and J by 1 base, with 6 bases between the two germline ends. The CDR3 contains 14 residues. CDR1 is LGHDT, CDR2 YNNKEL, per germline (reference sequence). These data are taken from a study of post-analysis software for immune sequencing data. Study overall: Relapsing-remitting, secondary progressive and progressive-relapsing forms of multiple sclerosis all featured among disease courses. Study observations and caveats: Among four or five TRBV segments more frequent in patients than controls were TRBV5-6, TRBV5-1 and TRBV20-1.

Sequencing libraries made from TCR beta cDNA carried unique molecular identifiers. TCRdb processed the PCR reads anew with MiXCR; each CDR3 protein has one entry. The sample holds about 540,000 distinct CDR3 sequences, 34% seen once. Source material: blood. This TCR was sampled from a girl aged 2-17 years with multiple sclerosis. The gene calls are TRBV3-1 and TRBJ2-5; D is unresolved. The CDR3 protein is CASSQDHTQETQYF. CDR3 nucleotides: TGTGCCAGCAGCCAAGATCACACCCAAGAGACCCAGTACTTC.